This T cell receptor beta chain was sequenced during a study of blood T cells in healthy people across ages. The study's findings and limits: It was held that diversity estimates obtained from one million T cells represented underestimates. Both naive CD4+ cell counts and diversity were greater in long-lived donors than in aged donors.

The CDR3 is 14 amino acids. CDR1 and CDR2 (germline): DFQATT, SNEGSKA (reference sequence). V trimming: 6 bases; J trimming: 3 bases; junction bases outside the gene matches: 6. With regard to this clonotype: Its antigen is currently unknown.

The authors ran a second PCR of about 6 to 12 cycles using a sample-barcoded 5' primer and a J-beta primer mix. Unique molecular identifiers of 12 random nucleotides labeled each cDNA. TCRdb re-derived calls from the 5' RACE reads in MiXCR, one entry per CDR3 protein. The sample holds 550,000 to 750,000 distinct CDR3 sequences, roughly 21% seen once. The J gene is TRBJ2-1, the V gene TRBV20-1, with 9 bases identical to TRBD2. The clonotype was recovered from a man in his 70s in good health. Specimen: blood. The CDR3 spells CSADSGSNYNEQFF. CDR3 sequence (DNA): TGCAGTGCGGATAGCGGGAGTAACTACAATGAGCAGTTCTTC.